This T cell receptor (beta chain) originates from a study of T cell responses to AZD1222 COVID-19 vaccine. The study, taken as a whole, reports: Possibly, clonal diversity was underestimated; donors were largely white British and included more females. Rises in breadth and depth of Spike-specific TCRs came after two AZD1222 doses.

Data came from immunoSEQ multiplex PCR; TCRdb stores just in-frame clones and leaves some out. The sample shows around 95,000 clones, about 90% of them seen only once. This clone was observed a single time. Its target is not known. The V gene's germline CDR1 is SGHTA and CDR2 FQGTGA. Trimming took off 0 bases at V and 0 bases at J, with 5 bases between the two ends. The CDR3 runs to 15 residues. The sample in question was peripheral blood, obtained on day 0 of MenACWY control vaccination. This chain uses TRBV7-3 with TRBJ1-4, with D tentatively TRBD1 (5 bases). The TCR sequence derives from an adult in good health. The CDR3 DNA follows: TGTGCCAGCAGCTTAACAGGGGCAACTAATGAAAAACTGTTTTTT. Amino acid sequence: CASSLTGATNEKLFF.